This TCR beta chain was found in a study of blood T cell repertoires in COVID-19. Looked up from germline, CDR1 is MNHEY and CDR2 is SMNVEV (reference sequence). Trimming took 5 bases from V and 6 from J, leaving 11 bases between them. The CDR3 contains 12 residues. This table comes from immunoSEQ multiplex PCR, and its TCRdb copy is limited to in-frame clones, with some not included. This sample has about 39,000 clones, with about 76% found just once. V and J are TRBV27 and TRBJ2-7; D perhaps matches TRBD1 (6 bases). This clonotype was obtained from a man in his sixties or seventies with active or convalescent COVID-19. The source material was peripheral blood. The CDR3: CASSLNRVEQYF. The CDR3 nucleotides are TGTGCCAGCAGTCTGAACAGGGTCGAGCAGTACTTC.